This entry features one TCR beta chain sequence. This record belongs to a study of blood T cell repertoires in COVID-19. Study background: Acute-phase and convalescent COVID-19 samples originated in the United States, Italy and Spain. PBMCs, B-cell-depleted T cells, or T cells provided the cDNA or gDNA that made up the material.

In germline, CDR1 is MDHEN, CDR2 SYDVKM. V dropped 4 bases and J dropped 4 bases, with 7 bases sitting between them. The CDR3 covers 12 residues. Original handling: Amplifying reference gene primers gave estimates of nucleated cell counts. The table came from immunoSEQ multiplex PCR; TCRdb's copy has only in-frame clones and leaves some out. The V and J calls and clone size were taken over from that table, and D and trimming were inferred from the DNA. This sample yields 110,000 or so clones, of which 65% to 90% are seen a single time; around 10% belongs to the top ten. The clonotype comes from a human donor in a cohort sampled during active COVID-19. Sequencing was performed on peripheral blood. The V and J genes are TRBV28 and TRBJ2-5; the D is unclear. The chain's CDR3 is CASSSYRETQYF. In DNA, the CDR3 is TGTGCCAGCAGTTCCTATAGAGAGACCCAGTACTTC.